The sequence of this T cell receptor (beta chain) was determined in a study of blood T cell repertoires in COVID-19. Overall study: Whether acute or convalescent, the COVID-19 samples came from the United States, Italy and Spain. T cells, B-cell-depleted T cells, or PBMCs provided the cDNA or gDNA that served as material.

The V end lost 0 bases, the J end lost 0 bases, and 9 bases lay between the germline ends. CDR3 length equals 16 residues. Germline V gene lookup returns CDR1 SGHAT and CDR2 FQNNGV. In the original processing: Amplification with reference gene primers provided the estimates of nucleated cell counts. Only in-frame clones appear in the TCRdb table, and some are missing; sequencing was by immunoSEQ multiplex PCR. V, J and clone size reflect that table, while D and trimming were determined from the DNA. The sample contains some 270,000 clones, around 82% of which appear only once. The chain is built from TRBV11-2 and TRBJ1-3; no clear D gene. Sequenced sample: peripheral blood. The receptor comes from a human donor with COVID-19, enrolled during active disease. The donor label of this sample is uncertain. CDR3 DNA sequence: TGTGCCAGCAGCTTAGATCTCCTGAGCTCTGGAAACACCATATATTTT. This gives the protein CASSLDLLSSGNTIYF.